The T cell receptor (beta chain) described here comes from a study of vaccination effects on CD4 cells after COVID-19 (dated by TCRdb to between 2021 and 2023). At the level of the whole study: Each participant got two doses of an mRNA SARS-CoV-2 vaccine, either BNT162b2 or mRNA-1273. SARS-CoV-2 spike-specific CD4+ TCR repertoires from before and after mRNA vaccination were compared in COVID-19 convalescent patients and in infection-naive vaccine recipients. The Oncomine TCR Beta short-read assay on an Illumina iSeq 100 was used to sequence cultures from other donors in the study. Altogether, roughly 10 COVID-19 convalescent patients and several SARS-CoV-2-naive healthy vaccine recipients made up the full study. What the authors observed across the whole study: Clones induced by infection and clones induced by vaccination both contracted markedly at late timepoints after vaccination, which fits with T cell responses waning over time. Limitations of the study were the small number of convalescent patients and the absence of early post-infection timepoints. Among healthy vaccine recipients, nearly all vaccine-induced clones were SARS-CoV-2 mono-reactive, and only 1 of 255 was cross-reactive with common cold coronaviruses.

In the ViraFEST assay, PBMC were stimulated with viral peptide pools, and TCR sequencing was then used to find antigen-specific CD4+ T cell clonotypes based on their expansion. After approximately eleven days of culture, CD4+ T cells were isolated with the EasySep CD4+ T cell isolation kit. Negative nucleocapsid antibody results before and after vaccination confirmed that the healthy vaccine recipients had no prior SARS-CoV-2 infection. Each well held 2 million to 2.5 million PBMC cultured in IMDM containing approximately 5% human AB serum, roughly 10 IU/ml IL-2 and gentamicin, along with roughly 10 ug/ml peptides. Half of the culture medium was replaced with fresh IL-2-containing medium on days 3 and 7. Unless noted otherwise, every peptide stimulation condition was cultured in triplicate wells. PBMC were separated from whole blood using Ficoll-Paque Plus gradient centrifugation and were then either cryopreserved at -140C or used fresh. The overlapping peptide pools covered the spike proteins of SARS-CoV-2 and of the common cold coronaviruses HCoV-NL63, HCoV-OC43 and HCoV-229E. Genomic DNA was extracted from cultured CD4+ T cells with the QIAamp micro DNA kit.

V is reduced by 5 bases and J by 4 bases, leaving a spacing of 11 bases between them. Inclusive of the bounding cysteine and phenylalanine, the CDR3 is 14 residues long. Of the read, only the CDR3 DNA is kept; its 42 bases are in frame from base 1. CDR1 MDHEN and CDR2 SYDVKM are derived from the germline V gene. Libraries were prepared through the immunoSEQ multiplex PCR assay. TCR beta CDR3 sequencing was performed on DNA from the cultured, isolated CD4+ T cells. For the original study's pipeline: Non-productive TCR sequences were removed, reads were trimmed to the CDR3 region, and CDR3s of at least 7 amino acids were retained. Antigen-specific clonotypes were identified with the MANAFEST web app by comparing expansion in peptide wells against reference cultures. To count as positive, a clone had to show expansion at FDR<0.05 compared with the reference and with all other wells, an odds ratio above 5, and a frequency above 0.1% in two replicate wells. A clonotype was defined as cross-reactive if the clonotype was significantly expanded both in SARS-CoV-2 spike wells and in at least one common cold coronavirus spike condition. Levenshtein distance calculated with the stringdist R package was used to assess CDR3 similarity, and unrooted trees were constructed with ape in R 3.6.1. TCRdb obtained this table from immuneACCESS and retained in-frame rearrangements with V and J assigned. These tables miss some clones; where compared with another copy, unresolved V genes account for less than half of the shortfall, and the remainder is unexplained. That table is the source of V, J and clone size, and D and trimming were worked out from the DNA. The sample table contains tens of thousands of clones; only one count was recorded for roughly three quarters of them. The ten largest make up around 2.7% of the sample.

To note about this clone: The target of this receptor is not known. No base quality values were provided; no much bigger clone lies one nucleotide off.

The chain is encoded by TRBV28 joined to TRBJ2-2; the D gene is perhaps TRBD1 or TRBD2, as each covers 5 bases. Sequenced here: CD4+ T cells from PBMCs cultured with HCoV-NL63 spike peptides, sampled before COVID-19 vaccination. The cell subset or site label for this specimen denotes: HCoV-NL63 spike overlapping peptide pool stimulation. The TCR was taken from a human donor who received a COVID-19 vaccine. The bases read TGTGCCAGCAGTCCTGAGGGGAGCACCGGGGAGCTGTTTTTT. The translation is CASSPEGSTGELFF.